This is a list of T cell receptor beta chains from one sample in a study of blood T cell repertoires in COVID-19. The assay was immunoSEQ multiplex PCR, and TCRdb's table has in-frame clones only and misses some. The sample includes 200,000 to 250,000 clones, about 83% of them seen just once. Sequenced material: peripheral blood. The source is a woman aged 50 to 60 with acute or convalescent COVID-19. Both conserved end residues are part of each CDR3. D genes are given only for firm matches. The listing skips clone size in some rows; elsewhere it reads once, few, many or a size class.

abundance,d_gene,v_gene,j_gene,CDR3aa,CDR3nt
NA,NA,TRBV28,TRBJ2-6,CASSSNGANVLTF,TGTGCCAGCAGTTCCAATGGGGCCAACGTCCTGACTTTC
once,TRBD1,TRBV28,TRBJ1-4,CASRGYRDSTPNEKLFF,TGTGCCAGCAGGGGCTATCGGGACAGCACGCCTAATGAAAAACTGTTTTTT
NA,NA,TRBV19,TRBJ2-5,CASKHQDQETQYF,TGTGCCAGCAAACATCAAGACCAAGAGACCCAGTACTTC
NA,TRBD1,TRBV24-1,TRBJ2-1,CATSDFKGQANYNEQFF,TGTGCCACCAGTGATTTCAAGGGACAGGCGAACTACAATGAGCAGTTCTTC
NA,TRBD1,TRBV29-1,TRBJ2-1,CSVNAGTGFYNEQFF,TGCAGCGTAAACGCCGGGACAGGGTTTTACAATGAGCAGTTCTTC
NA,NA,TRBV4-1,TRBJ1-4,CASSHSFRERNEKLFF,TGCGCCAGCAGCCATTCTTTCAGGGAAAGGAATGAAAAACTGTTTTTT
NA,NA,TRBV4-2,TRBJ2-7,CASSRREGDEQYF,TGTGCCAGCAGCAGAAGGGAGGGGGACGAGCAGTACTTC
few,NA,TRBV24-1,TRBJ2-3,CATSDLARTDTQYF,TGTGCCACCAGTGATTTAGCACGCACAGATACGCAGTATTTT
NA,NA,TRBV19,TRBJ2-5,CASSIRSGDETQYF,TGTGCCAGTAGCATCCGGTCCGGGGATGAGACCCAGTACTTC
few,TRBD1,TRBV2,TRBJ2-2,CASTPDRAGELFF,TGTGCCAGCACTCCGGACAGGGCCGGGGAGCTGTTTTTT
NA,TRBD1,TRBV20-1,TRBJ1-5,CSAGGDQPQHF,TGCAGTGCAGGGGGCGATCAGCCCCAGCATTTT
NA,TRBD1,TRBV5-4,TRBJ1-2,CASSSGQLNYGYTF,TGTGCCAGCAGCTCGGGACAGCTTAACTATGGCTACACCTTC
NA,NA,TRBV15,TRBJ2-2,CATSRLTGTGELFF,TGTGCCACCAGCAGATTAACAGGGACCGGGGAGCTGTTTTTT
NA,NA,TRBV28,TRBJ1-5,CASSLPGPQHF,TGTGCCAGCAGTTTGCCCGGGCCCCAGCATTTT
NA,TRBD2,TRBV4-3,TRBJ2-3,CASSQAGGTQYF,TGCGCCAGCAGCCAAGCGGGGGGTACGCAGTATTTT
NA,TRBD1,TRBV30,TRBJ1-2,CAWSVQGVQTYGYTF,TGTGCCTGGAGTGTACAGGGGGTCCAGACCTATGGCTACACCTTC
NA,TRBD1,TRBV2,TRBJ1-4,CAGRQGVYEKLFF,TGTGCCGGACGACAGGGTGTTTATGAAAAACTGTTTTTT
NA,TRBD1,TRBV2,TRBJ1-2,CASITSGTGFFYGYTF,TGTGCCAGTATTACCTCCGGGACAGGGTTTTTCTATGGCTACACCTTC
NA,NA,TRBV10-3,TRBJ2-6,CAISGALASGANVLTF,TGTGCCATCAGTGGGGCCTTGGCCTCTGGGGCCAACGTCCTGACTTTC
NA,TRBD2,TRBV3-1/TRBV3-2,TRBJ2-7,CASSQGVGTSGRSYEQYF,TGTGCCAGCAGCCAAGGGGTCGGGACTAGCGGGAGGTCCTACGAGCAGTACTTC
NA,NA,TRBV19,TRBJ2-2,CASSSDRLWTGELFF,TGTGCCAGTAGTAGCGACAGATTATGGACCGGGGAGCTGTTTTTT
NA,NA,TRBV27,TRBJ2-2,CASSPPRRQITGELFF,TGTGCCAGCAGTCCTCCCCGTCGACAAATCACCGGGGAGCTGTTTTTT
NA,NA,TRBV7-9,TRBJ2-2,CASSLALRWQGDGELFF,TGTGCCAGCAGCTTAGCCCTAAGGTGGCAGGGCGACGGGGAGCTGTTTTTT
NA,TRBD2,TRBV25-1,TRBJ2-1,CASSDSLAGGGYNEQFF,TGTGCCAGCAGTGACTCTCTAGCGGGAGGGGGGTACAATGAGCAGTTCTTC
NA,NA,TRBV7-8,TRBJ2-3,CASSLALVGTGSDTQYF,TGTGCCAGCAGCTTAGCCTTAGTCGGAACAGGGTCAGATACGCAGTATTTT
NA,TRBD2,TRBV28,TRBJ2-7,CASNPPGGPYEQYF,TGTGCCAGCAACCCCCCGGGGGGTCCCTACGAGCAGTACTTC
NA,NA,TRBV19,TRBJ2-1,CASSIDGGNNEQFF,TGTGCCAGTAGTATAGATGGAGGGAACAATGAGCAGTTCTTC
few,TRBD2,TRBV14,TRBJ2-1,CASRRSGTSGSYEQFF,TGTGCCAGCAGGCGGTCAGGGACTAGCGGGTCCTATGAGCAGTTCTTC
once,TRBD1,TRBV7-2,TRBJ2-1,CASSFGQGRNEQFF,TGTGCCAGCAGCTTCGGACAGGGCCGAAATGAGCAGTTCTTC
NA,TRBD1,TRBV6-6,TRBJ2-7,CASSYADRGGYEQYF,TGTGCCAGCAGTTACGCGGACAGGGGTGGGTACGAGCAGTACTTC
NA,NA,TRBV19,TRBJ1-5,CASSRTVGNQPQHF,TGTGCCAGTAGTAGGACTGTCGGCAATCAGCCCCAGCATTTT
NA,NA,TRBV6-5,TRBJ2-5,CASSGVPGQETQYF,TGTGCCAGCAGCGGAGTGCCGGGTCAAGAGACCCAGTACTTC
NA,TRBD2,TRBV19,TRBJ2-2,CASSLRGGATTGELFF,TGTGCCAGTAGCCTCCGCGGGGGGGCGACCACCGGGGAGCTGTTTTTT
once,NA,TRBV12-3/TRBV12-4,TRBJ2-3,CASTNGKDTQYF,TGTGCCAGCACTAACGGTAAAGATACGCAGTATTTT
NA,NA,TRBV19,TRBJ1-5,CASSMQNSNQPQHF,TGTGCCAGTAGTATGCAGAATAGCAATCAGCCCCAGCATTTT
NA,TRBD1,TRBV6-5,TRBJ2-4,CASKDGTGTNIQYF,TGTGCCAGCAAAGACGGGACAGGTACAAACATTCAGTACTTC
NA,TRBD2,TRBV5-1,TRBJ2-1,CASSTGETSGGYNEQFF,TGCGCCAGCAGCACGGGGGAGACTAGCGGGGGATACAATGAGCAGTTCTTC
NA,TRBD2,TRBV28,TRBJ2-1,CASSSRLAGVSYNEQFF,TGTGCCAGCAGTTCCAGACTAGCGGGAGTATCCTACAATGAGCAGTTCTTC
NA,NA,TRBV5-4,TRBJ1-1,CASSPALGRGIMNTEAFF,TGTGCCAGCAGCCCCGCTTTGGGCAGGGGAATCATGAACACTGAAGCTTTCTTT
NA,NA,TRBV4-2,TRBJ2-7,CASSQEEGTAYEQYF,TGTGCCAGCAGCCAAGAGGAAGGCACAGCCTACGAGCAGTACTTC
NA,NA,TRBV5-1,TRBJ1-2,CASSLAVGGEGGYTF,TGCGCCAGCAGCTTGGCCGTCGGAGGGGAGGGAGGCTACACCTTC
once,NA,TRBV12-3/TRBV12-4,TRBJ2-7,CASGATPHEQYF,TGTGCCAGCGGGGCGACCCCTCACGAGCAGTACTTC
NA,TRBD1,TRBV27,TRBJ1-2,CASSHRDRVGGYTF,TGTGCCAGCAGTCACCGGGACAGGGTTGGTGGCTACACCTTC
once,NA,TRBV6-5,TRBJ2-7,CASSSRHPYEQYF,TGTGCCAGCAGTTCCCGACACCCTTACGAGCAGTACTTC
NA,NA,TRBV19,TRBJ2-1,CARPLHGALAPYNEQFF,TGTGCGCGGCCTCTTCACGGGGCACTAGCCCCCTACAATGAGCAGTTCTTC
NA,NA,TRBV3-1/TRBV3-2,TRBJ2-1,CASSLEGQPYNEQFF,TGTGCCAGCAGCCTTGAAGGACAGCCCTACAATGAGCAGTTCTTC
NA,TRBD1,TRBV24-1,TRBJ2-2,CATSDTTDRPTGELFF,TGTGCCACCAGTGATACTACGGACAGGCCAACCGGGGAGCTGTTTTTT
NA,TRBD2,TRBV9,TRBJ2-1,CASSVSGGANEQFF,TGTGCCAGCAGCGTTAGCGGGGGGGCGAATGAGCAGTTCTTC
NA,NA,TRBV11-2,TRBJ1-2,CASRSLQGPHYGYTF,TGTGCCAGCAGATCCTTACAGGGCCCACACTATGGCTACACCTTC
NA,TRBD1,TRBV7-6,TRBJ2-3,CASSFTGTGGADTQYF,TGTGCCAGCAGCTTCACTGGGACAGGGGGGGCAGATACGCAGTATTTT
NA,TRBD1,TRBV19,TRBJ1-2,CASSIRTGGENYGYTF,TGTGCCAGTAGTATCCGGACAGGGGGCGAAAACTATGGCTACACCTTC
NA,NA,TRBV28,TRBJ1-1,CASSLSQGNTEAFF,TGTGCCAGCAGTTTATCCCAGGGGAACACTGAAGCTTTCTTT
NA,NA,TRBV9,TRBJ1-5,CASSVEGASNQPQHF,TGTGCCAGCAGCGTAGAAGGGGCCAGCAATCAGCCCCAGCATTTT
NA,NA,TRBV2,TRBJ1-2,CASRPGYGYTF,TGTGCCAGCCGGCCAGGCTATGGCTACACCTTC
NA,NA,TRBV5-1,TRBJ2-7,CASSLGAGDYEQYF,TGCGCCAGCAGCTTGGGTGCAGGGGACTACGAGCAGTACTTC
NA,NA,TRBV4-2,TRBJ2-6,CASSQASGLSGANVLTF,TGTGCCAGCAGCCAAGCGTCCGGACTTTCTGGGGCCAACGTCCTGACTTTC
NA,TRBD2,TRBV9,TRBJ2-1,CASSVLTSGSGEQFF,TGTGCCAGCAGCGTACTGACTAGCGGGAGCGGTGAGCAGTTCTTC